This T cell receptor beta chain is drawn from a study of T-cell memory formation after mild COVID-19. Germline CDR1 and CDR2: KGHDR and SFDVKD. The V end lost 7 bases, the J end lost 2 bases, and 15 bases lay between the germline ends. The CDR3 spans 15 residues. TCRdb re-derived calls from the 5' RACE reads in MiXCR, one entry per CDR3 protein. Of 580,000 or so distinct CDR3 sequences listed, 17% were seen once; the top ten hold roughly 8%. This sequence originates from an adult woman who had mild COVID-19 (a few samples of this study predate the infection). Cell type and time point are not known. Sequenced sample: PBMCs or a T cell subset sorted from them (not recorded which). The gene calls are TRBV24-1 and TRBJ2-3, with D perhaps matching TRBD1 (5 bases). The CDR3 DNA is TGTGCCACCAGCGCCGGGTCAGGGAACACAGATACGCAGTATTTT. Translated: CATSAGSGNTDTQYF.